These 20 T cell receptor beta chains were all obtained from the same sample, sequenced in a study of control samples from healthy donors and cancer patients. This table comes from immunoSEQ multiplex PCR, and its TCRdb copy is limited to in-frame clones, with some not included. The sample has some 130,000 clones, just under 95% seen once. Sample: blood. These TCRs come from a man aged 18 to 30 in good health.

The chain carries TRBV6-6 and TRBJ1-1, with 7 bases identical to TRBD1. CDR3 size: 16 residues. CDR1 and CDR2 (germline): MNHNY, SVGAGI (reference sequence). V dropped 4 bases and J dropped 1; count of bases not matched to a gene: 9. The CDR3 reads CASSSKTGVENTEAFF. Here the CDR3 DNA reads TGTGCCAGCAGTTCGAAAACAGGGGTTGAGAACACTGAAGCTTTCTTT.

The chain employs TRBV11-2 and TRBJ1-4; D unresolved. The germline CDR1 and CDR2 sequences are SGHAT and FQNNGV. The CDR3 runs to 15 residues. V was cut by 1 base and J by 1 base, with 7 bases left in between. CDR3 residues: CASSLGVGTNEKLFF. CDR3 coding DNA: TGTGCCAGCAGCTTAGGAGTGGGAACTAATGAAAAACTGTTTTTT.

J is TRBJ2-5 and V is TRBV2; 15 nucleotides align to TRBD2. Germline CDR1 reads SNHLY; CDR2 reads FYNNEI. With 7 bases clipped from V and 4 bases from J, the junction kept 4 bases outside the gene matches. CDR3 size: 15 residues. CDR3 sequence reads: CASTGLAGGGETQYF. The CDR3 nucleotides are TGTGCCAGCACGGGACTAGCGGGGGGAGGAGAGACCCAGTACTTC.

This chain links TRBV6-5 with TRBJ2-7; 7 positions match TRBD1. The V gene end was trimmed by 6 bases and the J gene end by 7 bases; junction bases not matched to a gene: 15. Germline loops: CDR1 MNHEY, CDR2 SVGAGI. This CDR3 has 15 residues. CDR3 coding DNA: TGTGCCAGCAGAGCGCTGGGGACAGCGGTAGAGGAGCAGTACTTC. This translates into CASRALGTAVEEQYF.

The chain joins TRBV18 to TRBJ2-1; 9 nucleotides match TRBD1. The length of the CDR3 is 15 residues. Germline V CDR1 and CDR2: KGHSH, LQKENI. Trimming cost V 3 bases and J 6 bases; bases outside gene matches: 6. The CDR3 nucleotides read TGTGCCAGCTCACCCGGGACAGGGCGGCTCAATGAGCAGTTCTTC. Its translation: CASSPGTGRLNEQFF.

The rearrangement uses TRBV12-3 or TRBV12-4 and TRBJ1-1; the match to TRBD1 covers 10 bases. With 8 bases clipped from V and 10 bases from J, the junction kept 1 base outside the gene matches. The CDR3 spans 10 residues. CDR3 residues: CASGQGGAFF. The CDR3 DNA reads TGTGCCAGCGGACAGGGGGGAGCTTTCTTT.

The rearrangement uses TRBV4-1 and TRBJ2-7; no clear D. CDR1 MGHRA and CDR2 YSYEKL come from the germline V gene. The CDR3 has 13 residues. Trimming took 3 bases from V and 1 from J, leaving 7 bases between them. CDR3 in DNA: TGCGCCAGCAGCCAGGCTCCGTCCTACGAGCAGTACTTC. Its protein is CASSQAPSYEQYF.

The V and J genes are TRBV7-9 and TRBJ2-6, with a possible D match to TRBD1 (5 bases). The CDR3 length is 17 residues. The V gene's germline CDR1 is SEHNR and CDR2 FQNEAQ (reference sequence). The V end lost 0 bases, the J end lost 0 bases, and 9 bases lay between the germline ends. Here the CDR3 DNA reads TGTGCCAGCAGCTTAGCGCGGACACCCTCTGGGGCCAACGTCCTGACTTTC. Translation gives CASSLARTPSGANVLTF.

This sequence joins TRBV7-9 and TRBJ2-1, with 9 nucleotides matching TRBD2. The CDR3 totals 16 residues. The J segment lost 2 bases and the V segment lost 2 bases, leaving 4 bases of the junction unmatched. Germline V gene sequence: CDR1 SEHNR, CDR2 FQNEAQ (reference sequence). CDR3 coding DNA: TGTGCCAGCAGCTTATCTGGCGGGGGGGCCTACAATGAGCAGTTCTTC. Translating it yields CASSLSGGGAYNEQFF.

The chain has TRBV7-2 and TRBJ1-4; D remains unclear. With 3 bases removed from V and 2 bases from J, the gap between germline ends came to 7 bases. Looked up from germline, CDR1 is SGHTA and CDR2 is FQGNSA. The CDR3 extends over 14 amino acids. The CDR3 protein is CASSFWWTNEKLFF. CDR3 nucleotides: TGTGCCAGCAGCTTCTGGTGGACTAATGAAAAACTGTTTTTT.

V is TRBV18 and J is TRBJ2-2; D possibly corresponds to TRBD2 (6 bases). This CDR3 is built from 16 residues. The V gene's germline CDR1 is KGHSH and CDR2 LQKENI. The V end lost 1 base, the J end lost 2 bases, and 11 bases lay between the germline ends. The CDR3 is CASSPRFGSNTGELFF. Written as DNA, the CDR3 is TGTGCCAGCTCACCACGGTTCGGGAGCAACACCGGGGAGCTGTTTTTT.

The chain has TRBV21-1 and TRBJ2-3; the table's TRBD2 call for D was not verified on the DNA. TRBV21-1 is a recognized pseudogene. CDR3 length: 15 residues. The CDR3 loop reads CASSIDGGGPNTQYF. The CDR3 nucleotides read TGTGCCAGCAGCATCGATGGCGGGGGGCCCAATACGCAGTATTTT.

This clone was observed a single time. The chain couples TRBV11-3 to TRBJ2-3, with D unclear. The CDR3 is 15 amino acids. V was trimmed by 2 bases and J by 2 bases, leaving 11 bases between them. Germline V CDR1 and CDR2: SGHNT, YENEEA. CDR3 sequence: CASSLFGQVTDTQYF. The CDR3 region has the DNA TGTGCCAGCAGCTTATTCGGCCAGGTCACAGATACGCAGTATTTT. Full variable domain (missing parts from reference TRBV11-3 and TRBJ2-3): EAGVVQSPRYKIIEKKQPVAFWCNPISGHNTLYWYLQNLGQGPELLIRYENEEAVDDSQLPKDRFSAERLKGVDSTLKIQPAELGDSAVYLCASSLFGQVTDTQYFGPGTRLTVL.

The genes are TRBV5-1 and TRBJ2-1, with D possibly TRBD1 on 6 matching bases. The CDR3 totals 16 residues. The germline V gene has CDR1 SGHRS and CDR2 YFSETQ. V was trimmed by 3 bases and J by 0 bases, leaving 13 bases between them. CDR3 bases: TGCGCCAGCAGCTCCCTGGGGGCCAACTCCTACAATGAGCAGTTCTTC. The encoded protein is CASSSLGANSYNEQFF.

For the CDR3, the DNA is TGTGCCAGCAGCTTAGGTACAGGGACCTACAATGAGCAGTTCTTC. Translation gives CASSLGTGTYNEQFF. The chain couples TRBV11-3 to TRBJ2-1, with a weak D call TRBD1 (6 bases). Germline loops: CDR1 SGHNT, CDR2 YENEEA. This CDR3 has 15 residues. Trimming took 1 base from V and 2 from J, leaving 9 bases between them.

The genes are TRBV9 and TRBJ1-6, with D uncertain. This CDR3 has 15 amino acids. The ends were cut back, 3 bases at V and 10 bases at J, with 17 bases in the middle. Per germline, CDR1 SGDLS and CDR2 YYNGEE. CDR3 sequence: CASSAAVGLVSPLHF. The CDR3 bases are TGTGCCAGCAGCGCTGCCGTCGGTCTGGTGTCACCCCTCCACTTT.

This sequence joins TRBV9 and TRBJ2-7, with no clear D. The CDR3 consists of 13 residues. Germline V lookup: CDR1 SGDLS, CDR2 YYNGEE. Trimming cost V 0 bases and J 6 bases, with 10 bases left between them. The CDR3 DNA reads TGTGCCAGCAGCGTAGAGCCTTCTCTCGAGCAGTACTTC. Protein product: CASSVEPSLEQYF. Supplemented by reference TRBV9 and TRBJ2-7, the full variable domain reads DSGVTQTPKHLITATGQRVTLRCSPRSGDLSVYWYQQSLDQGLQFLIQYYNGEERAKGNILERFSAQQFPDLHSELNLSSLELGDSALYFCASSVEPSLEQYFGPGTRLTVT.

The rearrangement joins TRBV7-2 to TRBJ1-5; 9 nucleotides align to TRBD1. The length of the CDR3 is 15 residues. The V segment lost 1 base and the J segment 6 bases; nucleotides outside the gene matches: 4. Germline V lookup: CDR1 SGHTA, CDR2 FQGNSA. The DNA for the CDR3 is TGTGCCAGCAGCTTAGGGGGACAGGGCGGTCAGCCCCAGCATTTT. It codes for CASSLGGQGGQPQHF.

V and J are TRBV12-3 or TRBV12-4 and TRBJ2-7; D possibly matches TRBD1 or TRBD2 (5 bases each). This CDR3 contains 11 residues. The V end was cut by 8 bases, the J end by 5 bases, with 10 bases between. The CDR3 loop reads CASGRGDEQYF. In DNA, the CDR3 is TGTGCCAGCGGAAGGGGAGACGAGCAGTACTTC.

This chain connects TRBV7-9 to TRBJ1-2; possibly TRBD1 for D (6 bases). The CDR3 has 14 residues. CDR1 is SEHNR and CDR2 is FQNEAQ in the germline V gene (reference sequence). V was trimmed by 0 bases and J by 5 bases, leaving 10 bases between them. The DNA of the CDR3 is TGTGCCAGCAGCTTAGCCCAGGGGATATATGGCTACACCTTC. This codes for CASSLAQGIYGYTF.